This T cell receptor (beta chain) stems from a study of blood T cell repertoires in COVID-19. As handled by the study authors: Reference gene primer amplification gave nucleated cell count estimates. Sequenced by immunoSEQ multiplex PCR; TCRdb stores in-frame clones only, minus some. That table supplies the V and J calls and clone size; D and trimming were determined from the DNA. The data contain approximately 430,000 clones, around 86% of them singletons. V was pared by 4 bases and J by 4 bases, with 12 bases of the junction left unmatched. The CDR3 runs 18 residues. The germline gives CDR1 MNHEY, CDR2 SVGEGT.

The TCR originated in a woman in her twenties or thirties with active or convalescent COVID-19. Sample: peripheral blood. V is TRBV6-2 or TRBV6-3 and J is TRBJ2-1; 11 positions match TRBD2. The CDR3 sequence is CASSFLASGGLSYNEQFF. As DNA, the CDR3 is TGTGCCAGCAGTTTCTTGGCTAGCGGGGGGCTCTCATACAATGAGCAGTTCTTC.